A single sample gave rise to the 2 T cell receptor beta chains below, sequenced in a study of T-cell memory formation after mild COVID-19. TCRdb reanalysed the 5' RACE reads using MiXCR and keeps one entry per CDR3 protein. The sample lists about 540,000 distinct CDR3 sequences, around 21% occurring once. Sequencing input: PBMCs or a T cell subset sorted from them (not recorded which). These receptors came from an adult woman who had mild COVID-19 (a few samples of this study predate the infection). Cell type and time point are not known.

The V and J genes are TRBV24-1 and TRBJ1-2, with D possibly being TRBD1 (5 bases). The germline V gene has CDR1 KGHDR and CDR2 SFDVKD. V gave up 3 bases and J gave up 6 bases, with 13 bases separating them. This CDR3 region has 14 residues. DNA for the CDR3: TGTGCCACCAGTGATAGCGGGGCGATCGATGGCTACACCTTC. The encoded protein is CATSDSGAIDGYTF.

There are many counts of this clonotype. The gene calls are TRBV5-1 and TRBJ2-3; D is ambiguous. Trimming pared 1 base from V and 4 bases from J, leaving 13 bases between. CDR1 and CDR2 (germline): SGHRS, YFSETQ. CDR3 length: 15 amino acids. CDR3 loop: CASSLRVPSADTQYF. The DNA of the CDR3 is TGCGCCAGCAGCTTGCGGGTTCCTAGTGCAGATACGCAGTATTTT.